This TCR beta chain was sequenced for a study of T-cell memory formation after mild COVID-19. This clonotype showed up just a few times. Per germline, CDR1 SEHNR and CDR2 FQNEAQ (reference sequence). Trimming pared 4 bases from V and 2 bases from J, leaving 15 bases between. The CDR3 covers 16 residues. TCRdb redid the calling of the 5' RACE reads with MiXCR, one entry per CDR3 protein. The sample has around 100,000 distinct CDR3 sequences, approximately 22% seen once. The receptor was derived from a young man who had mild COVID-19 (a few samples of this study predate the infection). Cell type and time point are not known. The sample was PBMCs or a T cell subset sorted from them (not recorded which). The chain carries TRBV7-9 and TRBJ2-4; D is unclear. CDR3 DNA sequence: TGTGCCAGCAGCTCCGCCCGAACCGTGACCAAAAACATTCAGTACTTC. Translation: CASSSARTVTKNIQYF.